Sequencing of this T cell receptor (beta chain) was carried out in a study of early T cells in non-severe SARS-CoV-2 infection. The V and J ends lost 5 bases and 10 bases, in that order; junction bases with no gene match: 9. The CDR3 loop spans 14 amino acids. Germline V gene sequence: CDR1 SEHNR, CDR2 FQNEAQ (reference sequence). TCRdb re-called the 5' RACE reads with MiXCR, one entry per CDR3 protein. The data show tens of thousands of distinct CDR3 sequences, about 10% seen once. V and J are TRBV7-9 and TRBJ2-1; TRBD1 matches 9 bases. Material for sequencing was whole blood. This receptor was obtained from an adult who was a healthcare worker with PCR-confirmed SARS-CoV-2 infection or an uninfected control (not recorded which). The DNA of the CDR3 is TGTGCCAGCAGCCAGACAGGGGGGCTAGGCGAGCAGTTCTTC. Translation gives CASSQTGGLGEQFF.